A single sample is the source of the 10 T cell receptor beta chains below, sequenced in a study of T cell responses to AZD1222 COVID-19 vaccine. Data came from immunoSEQ multiplex PCR; TCRdb stores just in-frame clones and leaves some out. The table shows 150,000 or so clones, with about 92% occurring only once. Here the sequenced sample was peripheral blood, taken on day 0 of AZD1222 vaccination. Receptor source: an adult in good health.

The chain has TRBV18 and TRBJ2-3, with D uncertain. Looked up from germline, CDR1 is KGHSH and CDR2 is LQKENI. This CDR3 has 19 residues. Trimming shortened V by 0 bases and J by 2 bases, and 21 bases separated the two germline ends. CDR3 in amino acids: CASSPPEFGAAVPTDTQYF. The CDR3 DNA reads TGTGCCAGCTCACCACCGGAGTTTGGCGCCGCGGTCCCCACAGATACGCAGTATTTT.

The chain employs TRBV12-5 and TRBJ1-1; D not resolved. This CDR3 comprises 15 residues. V lost 2 bases and J 4 bases, leaving 14 bases between the germline ends. Germline CDR1 is LGHNT and CDR2 is FRNRAP. This CDR3 reads CASGLPSGLSTEAFF. The CDR3 DNA reads TGTGCTAGTGGTTTGCCGTCGGGATTGTCCACTGAAGCTTTCTTT.

This sequence joins TRBV5-4 and TRBJ2-1, with TRBD2 identical over 11 bases. Germline values: CDR1 SGHNT, CDR2 YYREEE (reference sequence). This CDR3 spans 15 amino acids. V trimming: 2 bases; J trimming: 5 bases; junction bases outside the gene matches: 3. The CDR3: CASSLSSGGNNEQFF. CDR3 nucleotide sequence: TGTGCCAGCAGCTTATCTAGCGGGGGGAACAATGAGCAGTTCTTC.

The chain couples TRBV15 to TRBJ2-2, with D uncertain. V lost 6 bases, J lost 2 bases, and 7 bases lay in between. Germline CDR1 is LNHNV and CDR2 is YYDKDF (reference sequence). The CDR3 covers 13 residues. The CDR3: CATSIQNTGELFF. As DNA, the CDR3 is TGTGCCACCAGTATCCAAAACACCGGGGAGCTGTTTTTT.

The rearrangement joins TRBV19 to TRBJ1-5; TRBD1 might be the D (6 bases). Germline CDR1 reads LNHDA; CDR2 reads SQIVND (reference sequence). V lost 8 bases, J lost 5 bases, and 16 bases lay in between. CDR3 length: 14 residues. The CDR3 nucleotides are TGTGCCAGTTCCTTTGACAGGTTCGATCAGCCCCAGCATTTT. Translation gives CASSFDRFDQPQHF. Based on the CDR3 plus reference TRBV19 and TRBJ1-5, the full variable domain is DGGITQSPKYLFRKEGQNVTLSCEQNLNHDAMYWYRQDPGQGLRLIYYSQIVNDFQKGDIAEGYSVSREKKESFPLTVTSAQKNPTAFYLCASSFDRFDQPQHFGDGTRLSIL.

This chain joins TRBV5-1 and TRBJ1-2; 9 positions match TRBD1. Germline V gene data show CDR1 as SGHRS and CDR2 as YFSETQ. V trimming: 9 bases; J trimming: 4 bases; junction bases outside the gene matches: 10. The CDR3 has 14 residues. The CDR3 DNA is TGCGCCACAAAACAGGGGGCGACTTCCTATGGCTACACCTTC. This encodes CATKQGATSYGYTF.

This clone has a handful of counts. The chain is built from TRBV28 and TRBJ1-2; TRBD1 is a possible D gene (6 bases). Germline assignment: CDR1 MDHEN and CDR2 SYDVKM. The CDR3 covers 13 residues. V lost 6 bases and J lost 8, with 16 bases in between. The CDR3 loop is CASSSLRGGGYTF. Written as DNA, the CDR3 is TGTGCCAGCAGCTCCCTTAGGGGGGGCGGCTACACCTTC.

The chain couples TRBV9 to TRBJ2-3; TRBD2 matches 8 bases. The CDR3 consists of 15 residues. J was trimmed by 4 bases and V by 10 bases; bases with no gene match: 14. The germline V gene has CDR1 SGDLS and CDR2 YYNGEE. The CDR3 nucleotides are TGTGCCTCAGCCCGGGGGGGGCCTGGAGCAGATACGCAGTATTTT. It translates to CASARGGPGADTQYF.

The genes are TRBV5-4 and TRBJ2-5, with TRBD2 matching 7 bases. In germline, CDR1 is SGHNT, CDR2 YYREEE (reference sequence). The J segment lost 5 bases and the V segment lost 4 bases, leaving 5 bases of the junction unmatched. CDR3 size: 13 residues. CDR3 loop: CASSTGLEETQYF. Written as DNA, the CDR3 is TGTGCCAGCAGCACTGGACTAGAGGAGACCCAGTACTTC. Combining the CDR3 with reference TRBV5-4 and TRBJ2-5 gives the whole variable domain ETGVTQSPTHLIKTRGQQVTLRCSSQSGHNTVSWYQQALGQGPQFIFQYYREEENGRGNFPPRFSGLQFPNYSSELNVNALELDDSALYLCASSTGLEETQYFGPGTRLLVL.

The chain carries TRBV4-3 and TRBJ2-7; maybe TRBD1 (6 bases). Trimming stripped 0 bases from V and 0 bases from J, with 15 bases between. This CDR3 is 17 amino acids long. Germline CDR1 reads LGHNA; CDR2 reads YSLEER. The CDR3 sequence: CASSQEYGRQDSYEQYF. The CDR3 DNA follows: TGCGCCAGCAGCCAAGAGTACGGTCGACAGGACTCCTACGAGCAGTACTTC.